These T cell receptor beta chains were read from a single sample in a study of blood T cell repertoires in COVID-19. The repertoire was sequenced with immunoSEQ multiplex PCR; TCRdb's copy has only in-frame clones and lacks some. The sample consists of tens of thousands of clones, about four fifths of them appearing once. The sequenced sample consisted of peripheral blood. The receptor set was obtained from an older man with COVID-19, enrolled during active disease. Each CDR3 is given with its conserved first and last residue. D genes are given only for firm matches. A row's size may be missing; if present it is once, few, many or a size class.

CDR3 | DNA | D | V | length | size | J
CAISESYGRAGQETQYF | TGTGCCATCAGTGAGTCTTATGGCAGGGCTGGGCAAGAGACCCAGTACTTC | . | TRBV10-3 | 17 | . | TRBJ2-5
CASSYGTKTGYGYTF | TGTGCCAGCAGTTACGGTACTAAGACAGGCTATGGCTACACCTTC | . | TRBV6-5 | 15 | . | TRBJ1-2
CASSSGNQETQYF | TGTGCCAGTAGCTCGGGGAACCAAGAGACCCAGTACTTC | . | TRBV19 | 13 | . | TRBJ2-5
CASSTGQGPTNYGYTF | TGCGCCAGCAGCACGGGACAGGGGCCAACAAATTATGGCTACACCTTC | TRBD1 | TRBV5-1 | 16 | . | TRBJ1-2
CASSQDLERETYEQYF | TGCGCCAGCAGCCAAGATCTTGAGCGGGAGACCTACGAGCAGTACTTC | TRBD2 | TRBV4-3 | 16 | . | TRBJ2-7
CASFSQREKRPSTDTQYF | TGTGCCAGCTTTTCCCAGCGGGAAAAACGTCCTAGCACAGATACGCAGTATTTT | TRBD2 | TRBV6-4 | 18 | . | TRBJ2-3
CAWRQGARVYGYTF | TGTGCCTGGAGACAGGGGGCGCGGGTCTATGGCTACACCTTC | TRBD1 | TRBV30 | 14 | many | TRBJ1-2
CASRYRSSYNEQFF | TGTGCCAGCAGATACCGCAGCTCCTACAATGAGCAGTTCTTC | . | TRBV6-2/TRBV6-3 | 14 | few | TRBJ2-1
CASSRRTSPSYEQYF | TGTGCCAGCAGCCGCCGAACTTCCCCTTCCTACGAGCAGTACTTC | . | TRBV11-3 | 15 | . | TRBJ2-7
CASSIRGNTEAFF | TGTGCCAGTAGTATTAGAGGGAACACTGAAGCTTTCTTT | . | TRBV19 | 13 | . | TRBJ1-1
CASSPGRGNTIYF | TGTGCCAGCTCACCGGGGCGCGGAAACACCATATATTTT | . | TRBV18 | 13 | . | TRBJ1-3
CASSLDQGTMNTEAFF | TGTGCCAGCAGCTTAGATCAGGGTACCATGAACACTGAAGCTTTCTTT | . | TRBV11-3 | 16 | . | TRBJ1-1
CASSWDRGRYNEQFF | TGTGCCAGCAGTTGGGACAGGGGGAGGTACAATGAGCAGTTCTTC | TRBD1 | TRBV6-1 | 15 | . | TRBJ2-1
CASSLMTASGNTIYF | TGTGCCAGCAGTTTAATGACAGCCTCTGGAAACACCATATATTTT | . | TRBV28 | 15 | few | TRBJ1-3
CASSITGDQPQHF | TGTGCCAGTAGTATAACAGGGGATCAGCCCCAGCATTTT | TRBD1 | TRBV19 | 13 | . | TRBJ1-5
CASSQVLAGAETQYF | TGCGCCAGCAGCCAAGTGCTAGCGGGGGCAGAGACCCAGTACTTC | TRBD2 | TRBV4-1 | 15 | . | TRBJ2-5
CASSYSRFEKLFF | TGTGCCAGCAGTTACTCTCGGTTTGAAAAACTGTTTTTT | . | TRBV6-5 | 13 | . | TRBJ1-4
CSVIPGQGHTDTQYF | TGCAGCGTTATTCCGGGACAGGGCCACACGGATACGCAGTATTTT | TRBD1 | TRBV29-1 | 15 | . | TRBJ2-3
CASSLEGGEAFF | TGTGCCAGCAGCTTAGAGGGAGGTGAAGCTTTCTTT | . | TRBV11-2 | 12 | few | TRBJ1-1
CAWSDHGGTGELFF | TGTGCCTGGAGCGACCACGGGGGCACCGGGGAGCTGTTTTTT | . | TRBV30 | 14 | . | TRBJ2-2
CASSLGQEGPYYGYTF | TGTGCCAGCAGCCTGGGACAGGAAGGACCCTACTATGGCTACACCTTC | TRBD1 | TRBV5-6 | 16 | once | TRBJ1-2
CASSSGQENTEAFF | TGCGCCAGCAGCTCAGGACAGGAGAACACTGAAGCTTTCTTT | TRBD1 | TRBV5-1 | 14 | . | TRBJ1-1
CAIRAASGRGTDTQYF | TGTGCCATCAGAGCGGCTAGCGGGAGGGGCACAGATACGCAGTATTTT | TRBD2 | TRBV10-3 | 16 | . | TRBJ2-3
CASRPGGIYGYTF | TGTGCCAGCAGACCGGGGGGGATCTATGGCTACACCTTC | . | TRBV28 | 13 | . | TRBJ1-2
CASSSDRASPLHF | TGTGCCAGCAGTTCTGACAGGGCTTCACCCCTCCACTTT | TRBD1 | TRBV12-3/TRBV12-4 | 13 | . | TRBJ1-6
CASSQEEGKRDLYNEQFF | TGTGCCAGCAGCCAAGAAGAGGGAAAGCGGGACCTCTACAATGAGCAGTTCTTC | TRBD2 | TRBV3-1/TRBV3-2 | 18 | . | TRBJ2-1
CASNRKSRTLNTEAFF | TGTGCCAGCAACAGAAAATCCCGGACTTTGAACACTGAAGCTTTCTTT | . | TRBV28 | 16 | . | TRBJ1-1
CASSVTSGGAKNIQYF | TGTGCCAGCAGCGTAACTAGCGGGGGGGCCAAAAACATTCAGTACTTC | TRBD2 | TRBV9 | 16 | few | TRBJ2-4
CASSSSGGNQPQHF | TGTGCCAGCAGCTCAAGTGGGGGGAATCAGCCCCAGCATTTT | . | TRBV7-8 | 14 | . | TRBJ1-5
CASTLGGAQYF | TGTGCCAGCACTCTCGGGGGGGCGCAGTACTTC | TRBD2 | TRBV28 | 11 | . | TRBJ2-7
CASRDTAGGSSYEQYF | TGTGCCAGCAGAGATACAGCGGGAGGGAGCTCCTACGAGCAGTACTTC | TRBD2 | TRBV6-6 | 16 | . | TRBJ2-7
CASKRQQETQYF | TGTGCCAGCAAGAGACAGCAAGAGACCCAGTACTTC | . | TRBV2 | 12 | . | TRBJ2-5
CASRWTGETGYTF | TGTGCCAGCAGATGGACAGGGGAGACTGGCTACACCTTC | TRBD1 | TRBV13 | 13 | . | TRBJ1-2
CASSFRDIGSADTQYF | TGTGCCAGCAGCTTCCGGGACATAGGGTCCGCAGATACGCAGTATTTT | . | TRBV13 | 16 | . | TRBJ2-3
CASSQEGHRNNSPLHF | TGCGCCAGCAGCCAAGAAGGCCACAGGAATAATTCACCCCTCCACTTT | . | TRBV4-3 | 16 | . | TRBJ1-6
CASSDASRAPREGYTF | TGTGCCAGCAGTGATGCAAGCAGAGCCCCACGGGAGGGCTACACCTTC | . | TRBV6-1 | 16 | . | TRBJ1-2
CASSYQGANSPLHF | TGTGCCAGCAGTTACCAGGGGGCAAATTCACCCCTCCACTTT | TRBD1 | TRBV6-2/TRBV6-3 | 14 | . | TRBJ1-6
CATSSVQGGNIQYF | TGTGCCACCAGCAGTGTACAGGGGGGAAACATTCAGTACTTC | TRBD1 | TRBV15 | 14 | . | TRBJ2-4
CASSPWTSDYNEQFF | TGTGCCAGCAGCCCTTGGACTAGCGACTACAATGAGCAGTTCTTC | TRBD2 | TRBV7-6 | 15 | . | TRBJ2-1
CASSMTGPNTEAFF | TGTGCCAGCAGTATGACAGGGCCGAACACTGAAGCTTTCTTT | TRBD1 | TRBV6-6 | 14 | . | TRBJ1-1
CASSPGQGMAEAFF | TGTGCCAGCAGCCCGGGACAGGGGATGGCTGAAGCTTTCTTT | TRBD1 | TRBV7-2 | 14 | . | TRBJ1-1
CSASATGTILQETQYF | TGCAGTGCTAGTGCCACCGGGACTATTCTCCAAGAGACCCAGTACTTC | TRBD2 | TRBV20-1 | 16 | . | TRBJ2-5
CASSLGGRNQPQHF | TGTGCCAGCAGCTTAGGAGGGCGCAATCAGCCCCAGCATTTT | . | TRBV7-8 | 14 | . | TRBJ1-5
CASSLIAQETQYF | TGCGCCAGCAGCTTGATAGCACAAGAGACCCAGTACTTC | . | TRBV5-1 | 13 | . | TRBJ2-5
CASSGSGRPEQFF | TGTGCCAGTAGCGGTAGCGGGAGACCTGAGCAGTTCTTC | TRBD2 | TRBV19 | 13 | once | TRBJ2-1
CATSRGPSGVGELFF | TGTGCCACCAGCAGAGGCCCCTCGGGGGTCGGGGAGCTGTTTTTT | . | TRBV15 | 15 | . | TRBJ2-2
CASKWAGSAEKLFF | TGTGCCAGCAAATGGGCGGGAAGTGCTGAAAAACTGTTTTTT | . | TRBV2 | 14 | . | TRBJ1-4
CASSSPPTSGRSDTQYF | TGTGCCAGCAGCTCCCCCCCGACTAGCGGGAGGTCAGATACGCAGTATTTT | TRBD2 | TRBV7-8 | 17 | . | TRBJ2-3
CASSRPSGLGGGYTF | TGTGCCAGCAGCCGTCCAAGTGGTTTGGGGGGTGGCTACACCTTC | . | TRBV3-1/TRBV3-2 | 15 | . | TRBJ1-2
CASSPTVIAGNTIYF | TGTGCCAGCAGTCCGACAGTAATCGCTGGAAACACCATATATTTT | . | TRBV28 | 15 | . | TRBJ1-3
CASSLAMQGYQPQHF | TGTGCCAGCAGCTTAGCGATGCAGGGCTATCAGCCCCAGCATTTT | . | TRBV7-2 | 15 | . | TRBJ1-5